A single sample is the source of the 22 T cell receptor beta chains below, sequenced in a study of OX40 agonist ivuxolimab in advanced cancers. Here immunoSEQ multiplex PCR was the method, and the copy in TCRdb shows in-frame clones only, minus some. The profile shows 80,000 or so clones, 85% to 95% of them singletons. Specimen: CD4+ or CD8+ T cells sorted from blood, collected in a trial of the OX40 agonist ivuxolimab. These receptor sequences come from an adult with an advanced solid tumor such as melanoma, head and neck, liver or kidney cancer.

The CDR3 region has the DNA TGCGCCAGCAGCGCAAGGGCCACAACCAGCTCCTACGAGCAGTACTTC. Amino acid sequence: CASSARATTSSYEQYF. This chain connects TRBV4-3 to TRBJ2-7; no firm D call. The CDR3 runs to 16 residues. Germline CDR1 reads LGHNA; CDR2 reads YSLEER. V lost 5 bases to trimming and J lost 0 bases, with 17 bases between them.

The chain joins TRBV7-3 to TRBJ2-7; D is undetermined. This CDR3 has 15 amino acids. Germline CDR1 and CDR2: SGHTA and FQGTGA. Deletions cut 0 bases from V and 5 bases from J, with 14 bases between. CDR3 loop: CASSLTGSLVDEQYF. The CDR3 region has the DNA TGTGCCAGCAGCTTAACTGGTAGTCTAGTCGACGAGCAGTACTTC.

This chain connects TRBV9 to TRBJ2-6; D perhaps matches TRBD2 (7 bases). Trimming left V 3 bases short and J 2 bases short, with 12 bases between. From germline, CDR1 is SGDLS and CDR2 YYNGEE. This CDR3 region has 16 residues. CDR3 sequence (DNA): TGTGCCAGCAGCGACCCCGGGGGGCCTGGGGCCAACGTCCTGACTTTC. Residues: CASSDPGGPGANVLTF.

The V gene is TRBV2, the J gene TRBJ2-1; perhaps TRBD2 as D (5 bases). This CDR3 comprises 14 residues. Germline V CDR1 and CDR2: SNHLY, FYNNEI. Trimming removed 6 bases at V and 1 base at J, with 10 bases between. In DNA, the CDR3 is TGTGCCAGCAGGTCTAGAGGGTCCTACAATGAGCAGTTCTTC. Its protein is CASRSRGSYNEQFF.

This sequence joins TRBV6-5 and TRBJ1-2; D is ambiguous. Trimming shortened V by 5 bases and J by 6 bases, and 19 bases separated the two germline ends. The germline CDR1 and CDR2 sequences are MNHEY and SVGAGI. This CDR3 is 15 amino acids long. The CDR3 region is CASSPAVRSVHGYTF. The CDR3 DNA reads as TGTGCCAGCAGTCCCGCCGTAAGATCGGTCCATGGCTACACCTTC.

The chain couples TRBV7-9 to TRBJ1-5; D ambiguous. Germline-derived CDR1 and CDR2 are SEHNR and FQNEAQ (reference sequence). Trimming took 1 base from V and 5 from J, leaving 3 bases between them. CDR3 length: 12 residues. The DNA for the CDR3 is TGTGCCAGCAGCTTAGGCGATCAGCCCCAGCATTTT. It translates to CASSLGDQPQHF.

Only one count was recorded for this clone. V gene TRBV2 combines with J gene TRBJ1-1, with a weak D call TRBD1 (5 bases). This CDR3 is built from 15 residues. V was cut by 5 bases and J by 1 base, with 14 bases left in between. Germline V lookup: CDR1 SNHLY, CDR2 FYNNEI. The CDR3: CASSSARDPNTEAFF. CDR3 coding DNA: TGTGCCAGCAGTTCGGCCAGGGACCCGAACACTGAAGCTTTCTTT.

The chain's CDR3 is CASSEQGADEQYF. For the CDR3, the DNA is TGTGCCAGCAGCGAACAGGGGGCCGACGAGCAGTACTTC. The chain uses TRBV9 and TRBJ2-7, with 9 bases identical to TRBD1. V shed 3 bases, J shed 5 bases, and the junction held 3 bases outside the gene matches. The CDR3 runs to 13 residues. Germline V gene sequence: CDR1 SGDLS, CDR2 YYNGEE.

This sequence joins TRBV5-4 and TRBJ1-1; possible D gene TRBD1, 5 bases. The CDR3 runs to 13 residues. CDR1 and CDR2 from the germline V gene are SGHNT and YYREEE (reference sequence). The V end lost 5 bases, the J end lost 1 base, and 9 bases lay between the germline ends. The chain's CDR3 is CASRLGGNTEAFF. CDR3 bases: TGTGCCAGCAGACTGGGGGGGAACACTGAAGCTTTCTTT.

The chain employs TRBV4-3 and TRBJ2-5, with 14 positions matching TRBD2. V trimming: 0 bases; J trimming: 4 bases; junction bases outside the gene matches: 7. Germline values: CDR1 LGHNA, CDR2 YSLEER. This CDR3 is built from 18 residues. In DNA, the CDR3 is TGCGCCAGCAGCCAAGAGGGGACTAGCGGGAGATATGGAGAGACCCAGTACTTC. The encoded protein is CASSQEGTSGRYGETQYF.

This chain links TRBV29-1 with TRBJ2-7; 10 nucleotides agree with TRBD2. The CDR3 runs 15 residues. The ends lost 0 bases at V and 0 bases at J; junction bases unmatched: 2. The germline gives CDR1 SQVTM, CDR2 ANQGSEA. CDR3 loop: CSVEDLAGDSYEQYF. The CDR3 DNA reads TGCAGCGTTGAAGACCTAGCGGGAGACTCCTACGAGCAGTACTTC.

The CDR3: CASSQNRGSNQPQHF. The CDR3 DNA reads TGCGCCAGCAGCCAAAACAGGGGGAGCAATCAGCCCCAGCATTTT. The chain recombines TRBV4-1 with TRBJ1-5; the match to TRBD1 covers 8 bases. The CDR3 has 15 residues. V was clipped by 2 bases and J by 1 base; unmatched bases: 1. CDR1 is MGHRA and CDR2 is YSYEKL in the germline V gene.

The V gene is TRBV27, the J gene TRBJ1-3; the D is unclear. The V end was cut by 2 bases, the J end by 2 bases, with 7 bases between. Germline V CDR1 and CDR2: MNHEY, SMNVEV (reference sequence). This CDR3 has 14 amino acids. CDR3 in DNA: TGTGCCAGCAGTTTACTCCCTCCTGGAAACACCATATATTTT. Protein: CASSLLPPGNTIYF.

This sequence joins TRBV5-1 and TRBJ2-7, with TRBD2 as a possible D gene (5 bases). There are 14 residues in the CDR3. Germline lookup yields CDR1 SGHRS and CDR2 YFSETQ. Deletions cut 0 bases from V and 2 bases from J, with 9 bases between. CDR3 sequence (DNA): TGCGCCAGCAGCTTGGCCGTCGGGGCCTACGAGCAGTACTTC. It specifies CASSLAVGAYEQYF.

This chain connects TRBV9 to TRBJ1-3, with D unresolved. The germline V and J ends were trimmed by 7 bases and 0 bases, with 8 bases remaining between them. Per germline, CDR1 SGDLS and CDR2 YYNGEE. This CDR3 has 13 residues. The CDR3 reads CASAPGSGNTIYF. In DNA, the CDR3 is TGTGCCAGCGCCCCGGGCTCTGGAAACACCATATATTTT.

This clone occurred once. J is TRBJ2-3 and V is TRBV7-2; D tentatively reads TRBD1 or TRBD2 (5 bases each). Germline V gives CDR1 SGHTA, CDR2 FQGNSA. This CDR3 has 14 amino acids. Deletions cut 3 bases from V and 2 bases from J, with 9 bases between. The CDR3 bases are TGTGCCAGCAGCTTGGGACCCGACACAGATACGCAGTATTTT. Translating it yields CASSLGPDTDTQYF.

The J gene is TRBJ2-5, the V gene TRBV6-5; weak D call: TRBD2 (5 bases). With 0 bases removed from V and 0 bases from J, the gap between germline ends came to 11 bases. Germline assignment: CDR1 MNHEY and CDR2 SVGAGI. The CDR3 consists of 16 residues. The CDR3 loop is CASSYSLDGDQETQYF. The CDR3 region has the DNA TGTGCCAGCAGTTACTCCCTGGACGGGGACCAAGAGACCCAGTACTTC.

This clone was detected only once. The rearrangement uses TRBV4-3 and TRBJ1-2, with 10 bases matching TRBD1. Germline trimming cut 3 bases from V and 4 bases from J; bases unmatched to any gene: 2. CDR3 size: 14 residues. Germline V CDR1 and CDR2: LGHNA, YSLEER. CDR3 sequence (DNA): TGCGCCAGCAGCCAGACAGGGGGCATCTATGGCTACACCTTC. The encoded protein is CASSQTGGIYGYTF.

The chain recombines TRBV11-2 with TRBJ2-6; unclear D gene. The germline V gene encodes CDR1 SGHAT and CDR2 FQNNGV. The CDR3 runs to 17 residues. V was shortened by 1 base and J by 0 bases, with 10 bases between the two germline ends. In DNA form, the CDR3 reads TGTGCCAGCAGCTTAGTGAGAGCAGACTCTGGGGCCAACGTCCTGACTTTC. As protein: CASSLVRADSGANVLTF.

The chain links TRBV27 to TRBJ1-6; TRBD1 matches at 8 bases. CDR3 size: 14 residues. The J segment lost 10 bases and the V segment lost 4 bases, leaving 6 bases of the junction unmatched. Germline V gives CDR1 MNHEY, CDR2 SMNVEV (reference sequence). The CDR3 protein is CASSSPTGGSPLHF. The CDR3 region has the DNA TGTGCCAGCAGTTCGCCCACAGGGGGATCACCCCTCCACTTT.

V gene TRBV29-1 combines with J gene TRBJ2-7, with D possibly being TRBD1 (7 bases). CDR3 length equals 13 residues. Germline CDR1 SQVTM, CDR2 ANQGSEA. V lost 6 bases and J 1 base, leaving 13 bases between the germline ends. The CDR3 nucleotides are TGCAGCGTCGCCGCGGGACAGTCCTACGAGCAGTACTTC. Its translation: CSVAAGQSYEQYF.

The V call is TRBV9, the J call TRBJ2-7, with D tentatively TRBD1 or TRBD2 (6 bases each). Germline lookup yields CDR1 SGDLS and CDR2 YYNGEE. Trimming removed 0 bases from V and 5 bases from J, with 15 bases in between. The CDR3 spans 15 residues. CDR3 nucleotides: TGTGCCAGCAGCGTAGAGGGGGACTCCCTGAACGAGCAGTACTTC. Amino acids: CASSVEGDSLNEQYF.